Many counts were recorded for the clone carrying this T cell receptor (beta chain). The antigen is unknown. This entry comes from a study of T-cell reconstitution after alpha-beta-depleted transplantation in children. Points from the study as a whole: Alpha-beta T cells present about two months after transplant were reported to originate from several hundred expanded graft clones.

Trimming left V 7 bases short and J 4 bases short, with 20 bases between. The CDR3 runs 17 residues. Per germline, CDR1 MDHEN and CDR2 SYDVKM. Unique molecular identifiers were used in preparing the TCRbeta library. MiXCR, run by TCRdb on the PCR reads, gives a single entry per CDR3 protein. The sample carries fewer than 250,000 distinct CDR3 sequences, approximately 15% recorded once. Material: PBMCs, mostly from graft donor cells, obtained 360 days after TCRalphabeta/CD19-depleted stem cell transplant. The source of this sequence is a male patient between 2 and 15 years old who had a stem cell transplant for acute lymphoblastic leukemia, so the T cells may come from the graft donor. The chain uses TRBV28 and TRBJ1-6; TRBD1 is a possible D gene (5 bases). The CDR3 sequence: CASKLRGVLRYNSPLHF. The CDR3 nucleotides read TGTGCCAGCAAGCTGAGGGGAGTTCTCCGATATAATTCACCCCTCCACTTT.